The present T cell receptor beta chain was sequenced within a study of Ad26.COV2.S vaccination and SARS-CoV-2 variants. Study details: Ad26.COV2.S given intramuscularly, once or twice 56 days apart.

Documented treatment: 19 received Ad26.COV2.S at low or high dose, single or two shots; several received placebo; per-sample allocation not given. The samples were gathered on day 63 after the first injection of vaccine or placebo. The CDR3 has 13 residues. From germline, CDR1 is LNHDA and CDR2 SQIVND (reference sequence). The V gene end was trimmed by 5 bases and the J gene end by 6 bases; junction bases not matched to a gene: 4. Study-level points and caveats: Measurement of non-spike TCR breadth gave similar results in vaccine and placebo recipients.

Clones were sequenced by immunoSEQ multiplex PCR, and TCRdb holds only the in-frame ones, with some missing. This sample carries around 400,000 clones, 89% of them seen once, and the ten largest clones take under 2%. Note on this clone: Antigen specificity is unknown.

The receptor was derived from a person between 18 and 60 years old who received the Ad26.COV2.S COVID-19 vaccine or a placebo. This specimen was peripheral blood, taken in a trial of Ad26.COV2.S vaccine versus placebo. The V gene is TRBV19, the J gene TRBJ2-1; TRBD1 agrees at 7 bases. The CDR3 DNA is TGTGCCAGTAGTCTGACAGGGTTCAATGAGCAGTTCTTC. Amino acids: CASSLTGFNEQFF. The full variable domain, completed using reference TRBV19 and TRBJ2-1, is DGGITQSPKYLFRKEGQNVTLSCEQNLNHDAMYWYRQDPGQGLRLIYYSQIVNDFQKGDIAEGYSVSREKKESFPLTVTSAQKNPTAFYLCASSLTGFNEQFFGPGTRLTVL.